The sequence of this T cell receptor beta chain was determined in a study of blood T cell repertoires in COVID-19. The overall study: From the United States, Italy and Spain came samples of acute and convalescent COVID-19.

Original analysis: Researchers report that nucleated cell counts were estimated from reference gene primer amplification. Repertoires were generated with immunoSEQ multiplex PCR, while TCRdb's copy carries only in-frame clones and drops some. The D gene and trimming were derived from the DNA, and the V and J assignments and clone size from that table. Altogether roughly 330,000 clones are present, approximately 89% being singletons, with the ten largest covering 5%. Participants were placed into cohorts based on the clinical history they reported. The J segment lost 9 bases and the V segment lost 5 bases, leaving 9 bases of the junction unmatched. The CDR3 is made up of 15 amino acids. In germline, CDR1 is KGHDR, CDR2 SFDVKD.

The receptor was derived from a man aged 25-45 years who had recovered from COVID-19. Sequenced input: PBMCs or T cells enriched from blood (not recorded which). J is TRBJ2-1 and V is TRBV24-1, with 10 bases aligning to TRBD2. The CDR3 sequence is CATSGELAGVGEQFF. The CDR3 nucleotides read TGTGCCACCAGTGGTGAGCTAGCGGGGGTCGGTGAGCAGTTCTTC.